This T cell receptor (beta chain) was identified in a study of T cells in Graves' hyperthyroidism and ophthalmopathy. Study findings and constraints: In simple terms, a model built on 13 V-J features told ophthalmopathy apart from stable hyperthyroidism. Researchers found most expanded thyroid clonotypes above 0.001 in blood as well. In validation, the model predicted ophthalmopathy. These predictions came a median about 6.8 months before onset.

The diagnoses drew upon clinical symptoms, serum thyroxine and TRAb, thyroid ultrasound and orbital computed tomography. The source material, RNA transcripts, was used to amplify TCR beta CDR3 regions. A set of HTBI primers served as the primers for a first-round RT-PCR of the TCR CDR3. TCRdb fed the multiplex PCR reads into MiXCR, producing one record per CDR3 protein. The repertoire holds hundreds of thousands of distinct CDR3 sequences, with approximately 15% as singletons. CDR1 and CDR2 from the germline V gene are SGHVS and FQNEAQ. CDR3 length equals 13 residues. Trimming left V 1 base short and J 10 bases short, with 11 bases between. Details on this clonotype: Its antigen is unidentified. It may be a read error: a sequence one base away is much more abundant.

This clonotype originated in a woman aged 18-35 years with Graves' hyperthyroidism. V is TRBV7-8 and J is TRBJ2-1; D may be TRBD2 (6 bases). Sequences were obtained from blood. The CDR3, as DNA: TGTGCCAGCAGCTTAGGGACTATGGACGAGCAGTTCTTC. Translated, it gives CASSLGTMDEQFF.